These T cell receptor beta chains were read from a single sample in a study of T cell responses to AZD1222 COVID-19 vaccine. This table comes from immunoSEQ multiplex PCR, and its TCRdb copy is limited to in-frame clones, with some not included. Counted here are around 95,000 clones, about 90% occurring once; the ten biggest clones make up just over 4%. The material sequenced was peripheral blood, taken on day 0 of MenACWY control vaccination. These TCRs come from an adult in good health. The conserved cysteine and the conserved F or W are not part of the CDR3 here. The size entry is marked missing in some rows and otherwise reads once, few, many or a size class.

TRBV7-2	.	TRBJ1-4	11	ASSWLTNEKLF
TRBV7-2	.	TRBJ1-2	11	ASSSTGNYGYT
TRBV28	.	TRBJ1-1	14	ASSLFSLRGDTEAF
TRBV19	many	TRBJ1-6	12	ASSTEQRNSPLH
TRBV5-4	.	TRBJ1-2	12	ASNPDRSNYGYT
TRBV6-1	.	TRBJ1-3	14	ASSARGEGSGNTIY
TRBV7-9	.	TRBJ1-2	13	ASSSRTVSHYGYT
TRBV7-2	.	TRBJ1-2	12	ASSFTGGGGGYT
TRBV5-5	.	TRBJ2-3	13	ASSFNQGLSDTQY
TRBV5-4	once	TRBJ1-4	13	ASSGGGRANEKLF
TRBV24-1	.	TRBJ2-1	18	ATSDPPGTGGGGSYNEQF
TRBV11-2	.	TRBJ2-3	13	ASSLAGGPPDTQY
TRBV3-1/TRBV3-2	.	TRBJ1-2	14	ASSQDSGQWGYGYT
TRBV6-5	few	TRBJ1-2	11	ASNRGRHYGYT
TRBV28	.	TRBJ1-2	12	ASSLWGPNYGYT
TRBV5-1	.	TRBJ1-3	12	ASSRRDRGDTIY
TRBV6-5	.	TRBJ1-4	12	ASSSHSTNEKLF
TRBV28	few	TRBJ1-4	14	ASSLWGDTTNEKLF
TRBV9	.	TRBJ2-1	14	ASSLRAGAGYNEQF
TRBV2	.	TRBJ2-3	14	ASSRHGQDTTDTQY
TRBV28	.	TRBJ1-5	15	ASSFLGQGDSNQPQH
TRBV24-1	.	TRBJ1-1	15	ATSETGGPYMNTEAF
TRBV18	once	TRBJ2-5	13	ASSPPQGAGETQY
TRBV4-3	.	TRBJ1-3	14	ASSHERGLTGNTIY
TRBV7-2	.	TRBJ2-1	12	ASSLGLTRNEQF
TRBV27	.	TRBJ1-6	13	ASTPDRAGNSPLH